The 24 T cell receptor beta chains in this list originate from one sample, sequenced in a study of cytomegalovirus exposure and HLA in healthy donors. The PCR had 60 Vbeta and 13 Jbeta primers. Sequenced by immunoSEQ multiplex PCR; TCRdb stores in-frame clones only, minus some. The data show fewer than 40,000 clones, roughly 82% seen once. The sequencing input was PBMCs. The origin of the receptors is a woman younger than 35 in good health and CMV-seronegative.

This clone was seen a handful of times. The genes are TRBV13 and TRBJ1-4; perhaps TRBD1 as D (6 bases). Between the trimmed V and J ends, which lost 8 bases and 0 bases, there was a span of 16 bases. The CDR3 totals 16 residues. Per the germline V gene, CDR1 is PRHDT and CDR2 is FYEKMQ (reference sequence). In nucleotides, the CDR3 is TGTGCCAGCTTACGGAACAGGGCTGCAACTAATGAAAAACTGTTTTTT. This codes for CASLRNRAATNEKLFF.

The chain recombines TRBV18 with TRBJ2-4; perhaps TRBD2 as D (6 bases). Looked up from germline, CDR1 is KGHSH and CDR2 is LQKENI. Trimming removed 11 bases at V and 6 bases at J, with 11 bases between. The CDR3 contains 11 residues. The CDR3 DNA sequence: TGTGCCGCGGGGATATCAAACATTCAGTACTTC. Amino acids: CAAGISNIQYF.

The CDR3: CASRYGQGYEQYF. Here the CDR3 DNA reads TGTGCCAGCAGATATGGACAGGGGTACGAGCAGTACTTC. The chain employs TRBV5-6 and TRBJ2-7; 9 bases fit TRBD1. The V segment lost 5 bases and the J segment 4 bases; nucleotides outside the gene matches: 4. The germline V gene encodes CDR1 SGHDT and CDR2 YYEEEE. The CDR3 length is 13 residues.

The chain is built from TRBV28 and TRBJ1-3; D might be TRBD1 (5 bases). The CDR3 consists of 13 residues. CDR1 and CDR2 (germline): MDHEN, SYDVKM. Trimming stripped 3 bases from V and 4 bases from J, with 7 bases between. The CDR3 region has the DNA TGTGCCAGCAGTTTCCCAGGGGGAAACACCATATATTTT. It specifies CASSFPGGNTIYF.

The V and J genes are TRBV18 and TRBJ2-3; 8 bases align to TRBD2. V shed 6 bases and J 0 bases; nucleotides not matched to a gene: 5. Looked up from germline, CDR1 is KGHSH and CDR2 is LQKENI. This CDR3 has 15 amino acids. The CDR3: CASSLTSASTDTQYF. In nucleotides, the CDR3 is TGTGCCAGCTCCCTGACTAGCGCCAGCACAGATACGCAGTATTTT.

The chain carries TRBV27 and TRBJ1-2; a weak D match, TRBD1 (5 bases). V lost 6 bases, J lost 8 bases, and 16 bases lay in between. This CDR3 has 13 amino acids. Germline V gene data show CDR1 as MNHEY and CDR2 as SMNVEV (reference sequence). The CDR3 region has the DNA TGTGCCAGCAGAGACGGGGGGTCGAGAGGCTACACCTTC. As protein: CASRDGGSRGYTF.

J is TRBJ2-5 and V is TRBV9; D might be TRBD1 (6 bases). Trimming cost V 1 base and J 5 bases, with 12 bases left between them. This CDR3 contains 14 residues. In germline, CDR1 is SGDLS, CDR2 YYNGEE. The CDR3 here is CASSVSQGRETQYF. As DNA, the CDR3 is TGTGCCAGCAGCGTATCACAGGGCCGGGAGACCCAGTACTTC.

This clone was seen a handful of times. The chain has TRBV5-1 and TRBJ1-3, with 7 bases matching TRBD1. V was pared by 4 bases and J by 3 bases, with 4 bases of the junction left unmatched. The CDR3 length is 14 residues. CDR1 is SGHRS and CDR2 is YFSETQ in the germline V gene. CDR3 DNA: TGCGCCAGCAGCCCCACAGGGGTTGGAAACACCATATATTTT. It encodes CASSPTGVGNTIYF.

This clone appeared a single time. The V gene is TRBV4-1, the J gene TRBJ1-5; TRBD1 matches at 8 bases. This CDR3 has 15 amino acids. Germline CDR1 reads MGHRA; CDR2 reads YSYEKL. The ends lost 0 bases at V and 6 bases at J; junction bases unmatched: 4. CDR3 amino acids: CASSQEQGVRQPQHF. The CDR3 region has the DNA TGCGCCAGCAGCCAAGAACAGGGGGTACGTCAGCCCCAGCATTTT.

Details on this clone: A junction boundary mismatches the germline segment, possibly from a read error. The V gene is TRBV2, the J gene TRBJ2-7; 8 nucleotides agree with TRBD2. Germline V CDR1 and CDR2: SNHLY, FYNNEI. This CDR3 comprises 13 residues. This CDR3 reads CAIRGGSSYERYF. In DNA, the CDR3 is TGTGCCATACGCGGGGGGAGCTCCTACGAGCGGTACTTC.

This clone appeared once. The J gene is TRBJ2-3, the V gene TRBV5-4; 10 nucleotides align to TRBD2. Trimming took 2 bases from V and 1 from J; bases not matched to a gene: 7. CDR1 and CDR2 from the germline V gene are SGHNT and YYREEE (reference sequence). The CDR3 has 17 residues. The CDR3 sequence: CASSFQLAGRGTDTQYF. The CDR3 nucleotides are TGTGCCAGCAGCTTTCAACTAGCGGGGAGAGGCACAGATACGCAGTATTTT.

CDR3 coding DNA: TGTGCCAGCAGTGTCGGACAGGGGTTCGGAGCTTTCTTT. Protein product: CASSVGQGFGAFF. The rearrangement links TRBV25-1 to TRBJ1-1; 9 bases are shared with TRBD1. The CDR3 totals 13 residues. J gave up 10 bases and V 4 bases, and 7 bases lay outside the gene matches. CDR1 and CDR2 from the germline V gene are MGHDK and SYGVNS.

The V and J genes are TRBV29-1 and TRBJ2-3; 9 bases match TRBD1. CDR1 is SQVTM and CDR2 is ANQGSEA in the germline V gene. CDR3 length equals 13 residues. The trim removed 6 bases at V and 6 bases at J, leaving 7 bases unmatched. This chain's CDR3 is CSVRTGDRDTQYF. CDR3 DNA sequence: TGCAGCGTAAGGACAGGGGATAGGGATACGCAGTATTTT.

This clone has just a few counts. The V gene is TRBV4-3, the J gene TRBJ2-1, with TRBD1 matching 8 bases. The CDR3 is made up of 14 amino acids. After removal of 0 bases from V and 5 bases from J, the junction contained 0 bases not matched to a gene. Germline lookup yields CDR1 LGHNA and CDR2 YSLEER. The CDR3: CASSQETGDNEQFF. CDR3 DNA: TGCGCCAGCAGCCAAGAGACAGGGGACAATGAGCAGTTCTTC.

The CDR3 DNA sequence: TGTGCCAGCAGCTTAGGATTCTACTCTGGGGCCAACGTCCTGACTTTC. Protein product: CASSLGFYSGANVLTF. This rearrangement joins TRBV7-2 to TRBJ2-6; D gene uncertain. The CDR3 has 16 residues. Trimming took 1 base from V and 0 from J, leaving 7 bases between them. In germline, CDR1 is SGHTA, CDR2 FQGNSA.

This clone was recorded once. One end of the junction varies from germline; a read error may be responsible. The rearrangement joins TRBV7-9 to TRBJ2-1, with a possible D match to TRBD1 (6 bases). The V gene's germline CDR1 is SEHNR and CDR2 FQNEAQ (reference sequence). The CDR3 extends over 14 amino acids. The CDR3 loop reads CSSSWSSGGYEQFF. DNA of the CDR3: TGTTCCAGCAGCTGGTCTTCTGGGGGCTATGAGCAGTTCTTC. Based on the CDR3 plus reference TRBV7-9 and TRBJ2-1, the full variable domain is DTGVSQNPRHKITKRGQNVTFRCDPISEHNRLYWYRQTLGQGPEFLTYFQNEAQLEKSRLLSDRFSAERPKGSFSTLEIQRTEQGDSAMYLCSSSWSSGGYEQFFGPGTRLTVL.

The chain couples TRBV18 to TRBJ2-6; D ambiguous. V lost 4 bases, J lost 0 bases, and 7 bases lay in between. From germline, CDR1 is KGHSH and CDR2 LQKENI. The CDR3 has 15 amino acids. The CDR3 DNA reads TGTGCCAGCTCACTGGCTGACTCTGGGGCCAACGTCCTGACTTTC. This sequence encodes CASSLADSGANVLTF.

This clone occurred once. The chain joins TRBV14 to TRBJ2-1; D not certain. Germline loops: CDR1 SGHDN, CDR2 FVKESK. The CDR3 runs 15 residues. The V end was cut by 1 base, the J end by 2 bases, with 9 bases between. The CDR3 bases are TGTGCCAGCAGCCAAGTAATTTCCGCCTACAATGAGCAGTTCTTC. This codes for CASSQVISAYNEQFF.

J is TRBJ2-2 and V is TRBV25-1, with TRBD2 matching over 7 bases. V dropped 2 bases and J dropped 1; count of bases not matched to a gene: 7. This CDR3 is built from 17 residues. Germline CDR1 and CDR2: MGHDK and SYGVNS. CDR3 region: CASSERGEGRNTGELFF. CDR3 in DNA: TGTGCCAGCAGTGAACGAGGGGAGGGGAGGAACACCGGGGAGCTGTTTTTT.

The chain joins TRBV11-3 to TRBJ2-1, with TRBD2 identical over 10 bases. The V gene end was trimmed by 3 bases and the J gene end by 7 bases; junction bases not matched to a gene: 12. From germline, CDR1 is SGHNT and CDR2 YENEEA. CDR3 size: 17 residues. Here the CDR3 reads CASSFDGLLAGWNEQFF. In nucleotides, the CDR3 is TGTGCCAGCAGCTTCGATGGTTTACTAGCGGGGTGGAATGAGCAGTTCTTC.

This chain joins TRBV6-5 and TRBJ1-2, with D perhaps TRBD1 (5 bases). Trimming removed 7 bases at V and 8 bases at J, with 20 bases between. The CDR3 is made up of 14 amino acids. Germline values: CDR1 MNHEY, CDR2 SVGAGI. In DNA, the CDR3 is TGTGCCAGCATCCCAGGAAAAGGGGCGGGAGGCTACACCTTC. This gives the protein CASIPGKGAGGYTF.

The genes are TRBV19 and TRBJ2-2; D perhaps matches TRBD2 (6 bases). V was cut by 6 bases and J by 1 base, with 15 bases left in between. Germline lookup yields CDR1 LNHDA and CDR2 SQIVND (reference sequence). The CDR3 extends over 16 amino acids. In DNA form, the CDR3 reads TGTGCCAGTAGCCTTTACGGGGGAGGGAACACCGGGGAGCTGTTTTTT. This codes for CASSLYGGGNTGELFF.

The V gene is TRBV7-9, the J gene TRBJ2-7, with no clear D. This CDR3 has 13 residues. The germline V gene has CDR1 SEHNR and CDR2 FQNEAQ (reference sequence). Trimming pared 2 bases from V and 1 base from J, leaving 6 bases between. CDR3 sequence: CASSLQRSYEQYF. DNA for the CDR3: TGTGCCAGCAGCTTACAGCGATCCTACGAGCAGTACTTC.

The chain has TRBV2 and TRBJ2-5, with 9 bases that match TRBD1. Germline V lookup: CDR1 SNHLY, CDR2 FYNNEI. This CDR3 has 14 residues. V gave up 4 bases and J gave up 3 bases; unmatched junction bases: 3. The CDR3 here is CASSGGTGKETQYF. In nucleotides, the CDR3 is TGTGCCAGCAGTGGGGGGACAGGGAAAGAGACCCAGTACTTC.